The text below deals with one T cell receptor beta chain. This clone's antigen is unknown. It has no much larger one-base neighbor in the sample; base qualities were not kept. This sample is part of a study of Ad26.COV2.S vaccination and SARS-CoV-2 variants (dated by TCRdb to the early 2020s). The study in broad terms: Vaccine-arm donors came from COV1001, a multicentre, randomized, double-blind, placebo-controlled phase I-IIa trial of Ad26.COV2.S in healthy adults. Ad26.COV2.S was administered intramuscularly at a dose of 5x10^10 or 1x10^11 viral particles, either as one shot or as two shots given 56 days apart. Investigators remained blinded to trial group allocation during experiments and outcome assessment. A total of 32 samples were included in the TCR-sequenced set, comprising about 20 Ad26.COV2.S vaccine recipients, 5 placebo recipients and 8 SARS-CoV-2 convalescent individuals. TCRbeta repertoire sequencing was used to assess the specificity and breadth of SARS-CoV-2-reactive T cell receptors after Ad26.COV2.S vaccination. Trial participants were randomized into five groups of five: low-dose or high-dose Ad26.COV2.S given once or twice, or placebo on both occasions. Overall study results and their limits: Substantial breadth of spike-specific CD8+ and CD4+ T cell responses was reported after vaccination. Ad26.COV2.S recipients had higher spike-specific TCR breadth than placebo recipients (P = 0.0014). Comparing responses between vaccine doses or regimens was not something the study was powered to do. Vaccine and placebo recipients had similar non-spike TCR breadth, a finding consistent with the vaccine containing only spike. According to the authors, total T cell responses may have been underestimated by the TCR breadth and depth analyses.

The immunoSEQ Assay was used to sequence TCRbeta CDR3 regions. After extraction, genomic DNA underwent amplification by bias-controlled multiplex PCR, followed by high-throughput sequencing. As for the original processing: Collapsing and filtering of sequences were performed to quantify the absolute abundance of each unique TCRbeta CDR3 region. T cell fraction was estimated by normalization of TCRbeta template counts to usable DNA, with usable DNA being measured through amplification of reference genes present in all nucleated cells. Repertoire TCRs were annotated as SARS-CoV-2-specific when V gene, CDR3 amino acid sequence and J gene were exactly matched to a known reactive TCR set. The reference SARS-CoV-2 TCR set was derived from MIRA and filtered for enrichment in COVID-19-positive ImmuneCODE repertoires, a step that removed public or cross-reactive TCRs. Using the MIRA antigens, annotated TCRs were further analysed by specific ORF or by position within an ORF. Depth was the summed frequency of annotated unique rearrangements, while breadth was defined as annotated unique rearrangements over total unique productive rearrangements. TCR breadth was compared between groups using two-sided Wilcoxon rank-sum tests. Here the immuneACCESS table is served through TCRdb, limited to in-frame sequences with V and J called. Missing clones are a known gap in these copies; in checked studies unresolved V genes cover under half, and the rest lacks a known reason. V, J and clone size are taken as reported in that table, and D and trimming were inferred from the DNA itself. This sample has 330,000 or so clones in its table, and almost 90% of those were observed once. 4.5% to 7% of the sample is taken by the ten largest.

The treatment or condition label of this sample denotes: over 15 received Ad26.COV2.S at low or high dose, single or two shots; a few received placebo; per-sample allocation not given. For vaccine and placebo recipients, the sequenced repertoires came from samples collected on day 63 after the first injection. In Cohort 1b, more than 20 adults aged 18-55 years were enrolled at a single site in Boston, USA, between 29 July and 7 August 2020. Ad26.COV2.S was a replication-incompetent adenovirus type 26 vector expressing a prefusion-stabilized SARS-CoV-2 spike protein from the original Wuhan strain. V is trimmed back by 4 bases and J by 10 bases, and the junction contains 9 bases that no gene match accounts for. Reading from cysteine to phenylalanine, the CDR3 counts 13 amino acids. The sequence is cut down to CDR3 DNA, 39 bases in frame from base 1. CDR1 and CDR2, looked up from the germline V gene, are SGHDN and FVKESK.

The receptor was isolated from a person between 18 and 65 years old who received the Ad26.COV2.S COVID-19 vaccine or a placebo. The specimen comprised peripheral blood, sampled in a trial of Ad26.COV2.S vaccine versus placebo. The rearrangement joined TRBV14 to TRBJ1-2; the central 7 bases match TRBD1. The bases are TGTGCCAGCAGCCCCAGACAGGGCGATTCCTACACCTTC. This yields the protein CASSPRQGDSYTF.